Listed here are 20 T cell receptor beta chains from one sample, sequenced in a study of blood T cells in healthy people across ages. Primers used in a second PCR of about 7 to 12 cycles were a sample-barcoded 5' primer and a J-beta primer mix. One entry per CDR3 protein, called by TCRdb with MiXCR from the 5' RACE reads. Of nearly 1 million distinct CDR3 sequences detected, just over 50% appear once; the ten largest clones hold 20% to 25%. Material for sequencing was blood. The receptor set was obtained from a woman aged 60-75 years in good health.

The V call is TRBV27, the J call TRBJ2-7; 8 nucleotides align to TRBD2. V was clipped by 5 bases and J by 2 bases; unmatched bases: 14. This CDR3 has 17 amino acids. CDR1 MNHEY and CDR2 SMNVEV come from the germline V gene (reference sequence). CDR3 residues: CASSPPPTSEKTYEQYF. The CDR3 nucleotides are TGTGCCAGCAGTCCCCCTCCGACTAGCGAGAAAACCTACGAGCAGTACTTC.

V gene TRBV28 combines with J gene TRBJ1-1; TRBD1 matches at 8 bases. The CDR3 is made up of 15 amino acids. The V gene end was trimmed by 6 bases and the J gene end by 2 bases; junction bases not matched to a gene: 8. CDR1 is MDHEN and CDR2 is SYDVKM in the germline V gene. The CDR3 DNA sequence: TGTGCCAGCAGCTCACGACAGGGGCAAAACACTGAAGCTTTCTTT. The encoded protein is CASSSRQGQNTEAFF. The whole variable domain, remainder taken from reference TRBV28 and TRBJ1-1, is DVKVTQSSRYLVKRTGEKVFLECVQDMDHENMFWYRQDPGLGLRLIYFSYDVKMKEKGDIPEGYSVSREKKERFSLILESASTNQTSMYLCASSSRQGQNTEAFFGQGTRLTVV.

The rearrangement joins TRBV7-3 to TRBJ2-7; 10 bases align to TRBD2. Trimming at V came to 0 bases and at J to 7 bases, leaving 3 bases not matched to a gene. The CDR3 is 14 residues long. Germline V gene data show CDR1 as SGHTA and CDR2 as FQGTGA. The CDR3 region has the DNA TGTGCCAGCAGCTTAACACCGGGACTAGCGGAGCAGTACTTC. It codes for CASSLTPGLAEQYF.

The chain employs TRBV12-3 or TRBV12-4 and TRBJ2-3; 9 bases are a match to TRBD1. This CDR3 is 15 amino acids long. V was clipped by 6 bases and J by 2 bases; unmatched bases: 6. The CDR3 loop reads CASRTGTGNTDTQYF. In DNA, the CDR3 is TGTGCCAGCAGGACCGGGACAGGGAACACAGATACGCAGTATTTT.

The CDR3 DNA is TGCAGTGCTACTCGGGAGAGTGGTTACAATGAGCAGTTCTTC. This codes for CSATRESGYNEQFF. This sequence joins TRBV20-1 and TRBJ2-1, with D possibly being TRBD2 (6 bases). Germline V gene sequence: CDR1 DFQATT, CDR2 SNEGSKA (reference sequence). This CDR3 spans 14 amino acids. V was cut by 4 bases and J by 4 bases, with 14 bases left in between.

This clonotype was observed a few times. The chain uses TRBV20-1 and TRBJ2-5, with D possibly TRBD2 on 6 matching bases. The CDR3 sequence is 12 residues long. Germline V CDR1 and CDR2: DFQATT, SNEGSKA (reference sequence). The chain's CDR3 is CSTERVQETQYF. Written as DNA, the CDR3 is TGCAGCACTGAGCGGGTCCAAGAGACCCAGTACTTC.

The rearrangement joins TRBV4-2 to TRBJ2-7; D is ambiguous. The CDR3 is 13 amino acids. The V gene lost 5 bases and the J gene lost 5 bases, with 13 bases spanning the gap. The germline gives CDR1 LGHNA, CDR2 YNFKEQ. The CDR3 region is CASSLDSKNEQYF. The CDR3 bases are TGTGCCAGCAGCTTAGATAGTAAGAACGAGCAGTACTTC.

The chain combines TRBV18 with TRBJ2-5; 10 nucleotides match TRBD2. Germline CDR1 and CDR2: KGHSH and LQKENI. V was clipped by 1 base and J by 5 bases; unmatched bases: 7. This CDR3 has 16 residues. The CDR3 DNA reads as TGTGCCAGCTCACCACTCAGCGGGAGGGCCGCGGAGACCCAGTACTTC. Protein sequence: CASSPLSGRAAETQYF. The full variable domain, its missing parts supplied by reference TRBV18 and TRBJ2-5, is NAGVMQNPRHLVRRRGQEARLRCSPMKGHSHVYWYRQLPEEGLKFMVYLQKENIIDESGMPKERFSAEFPKEGPSILRIQQVVRGDSAAYFCASSPLSGRAAETQYFGPGTRLLVL.

The genes are TRBV20-1 and TRBJ1-2, with TRBD1 matching 10 bases. From germline, CDR1 is DFQATT and CDR2 SNEGSKA (reference sequence). This CDR3 region has 14 residues. V trimming: 2 bases; J trimming: 8 bases; junction bases outside the gene matches: 8. CDR3 in DNA: TGCAGTGCTAGACCCGGGACAGGGGTGGGGGGCTACACCTTC. Protein sequence: CSARPGTGVGGYTF.

The chain combines TRBV3-1 with TRBJ2-7, with 9 bases that match TRBD1. Germline-derived CDR1 and CDR2 are LGHDT and YNNKEL (reference sequence). The CDR3 is 20 amino acids. V lost 1 base to trimming and J lost 3 bases; unmatched junction nucleotides: 19. The CDR3 sequence: CASSQARWTGDTSNLYEQYF. For the CDR3, the DNA is TGTGCCAGCAGCCAAGCCCGTTGGACAGGGGACACCTCAAATCTCTACGAGCAGTACTTC.

This clonotype was counted between two and nine times. This chain links TRBV3-1 with TRBJ2-5; the D is unclear. The DNA end lines up better with TRBJ2-7; the J call may be wrong. Germline CDR1 reads LGHDT; CDR2 reads YNNKEL (reference sequence). There are 13 residues in the CDR3. The CDR3 region has the DNA TGTGCCAGCAGCCAAGGCCCCGGGTTCGAGCAGTACTTC. Protein: CASSQGPGFEQYF.

This clonotype was observed a handful of times. CDR3 sequence: CSAWLEEETQYF. CDR3 DNA: TGCAGTGCTTGGCTAGAGGAAGAGACCCAGTACTTC. The V call is TRBV20-1, the J call TRBJ2-5, with unresolved D. Germline CDR1 reads DFQATT; CDR2 reads SNEGSKA (reference sequence). V was pared by 5 bases and J by 3 bases, with 10 bases between. The CDR3 spans 12 residues.

The chain recombines TRBV7-2 with TRBJ2-2, with 8 bases that match TRBD2. Germline CDR1 reads SGHTA; CDR2 reads FQGNSA. V shed 7 bases and J 1 base; nucleotides not matched to a gene: 14. The CDR3 is 18 amino acids. This chain's CDR3 is CASTTLRVAGKNTGELFF. CDR3 DNA: TGTGCCAGCACCACCCTACGCGTAGCGGGAAAGAACACCGGGGAGCTGTTTTTT.

The rearrangement uses TRBV27 and TRBJ2-3; a weak D match, TRBD1 (6 bases). Trimming took off 5 bases at V and 1 base at J, with 19 bases between the two ends. This CDR3 contains 17 residues. CDR1 and CDR2 from the germline V gene are MNHEY and SMNVEV (reference sequence). The CDR3 region is CASSPGRRTGRTDTQYF. The CDR3 DNA reads as TGTGCCAGCAGTCCCGGACGGCGTACAGGGCGCACAGATACGCAGTATTTT.

This clonotype has ten or more counts. The chain carries TRBV11-2 and TRBJ2-7; D is unclear. V was cut by 3 bases and J by 2 bases, with 11 bases left in between. The CDR3 totals 14 residues. Germline-derived CDR1 and CDR2 are SGHAT and FQNNGV. The CDR3 nucleotides read TGTGCCAGCAGCTTCCTAGACGGAGCCTACGAGCAGTACTTC. Amino acid sequence: CASSFLDGAYEQYF.

This chain uses TRBV20-1 with TRBJ2-1; TRBD1 might be the D (6 bases). Germline V gene data show CDR1 as DFQATT and CDR2 as SNEGSKA (reference sequence). V was clipped by 5 bases and J by 0 bases, with 11 bases between them. This CDR3 spans 14 amino acids. CDR3 bases: TGCAGTGCTTTAGACAGGAGCTCCTACAATGAGCAGTTCTTC. It translates to CSALDRSSYNEQFF.

CDR3 sequence reads: CASLPEPYQETQYF. In nucleotides, the CDR3 is TGTGCCAGCCTCCCCGAACCGTACCAAGAGACCCAGTACTTC. The chain is built from TRBV6-2 or TRBV6-3 and TRBJ2-5; the D is unclear. The CDR3 extends over 14 amino acids. CDR1 MNHEY and CDR2 SVGEGT come from the germline V gene. The V and J ends lost 8 bases and 0 bases respectively, with 13 bases between them.

This rearrangement joins TRBV6-2 or TRBV6-3 to TRBJ2-1; perhaps TRBD2 as D (5 bases). V lost 2 bases to trimming and J lost 11 bases, with 16 bases between them. The CDR3 extends over 14 amino acids. Germline values: CDR1 MNHEY, CDR2 SVGEGT. The CDR3 reads CASSYRNGINKQFF. As DNA, the CDR3 is TGTGCCAGCAGTTACAGAAACGGGATTAATAAGCAGTTCTTC.

This chain uses TRBV29-1 with TRBJ2-5; D uncertain. V gave up 4 bases and J gave up 0 bases, with 15 bases separating them. CDR1 and CDR2 (germline): SQVTM, ANQGSEA. The CDR3 contains 15 residues. CDR3 sequence: CSVAWVVGYQETQYF. CDR3 DNA: TGCAGCGTTGCGTGGGTTGTAGGGTACCAAGAGACCCAGTACTTC.

This clonotype turned up a few times. V gene TRBV20-1 combines with J gene TRBJ1-2; 9 bases fit TRBD1. Per germline, CDR1 DFQATT and CDR2 SNEGSKA (reference sequence). The CDR3 covers 11 residues. The V gene end was trimmed by 5 bases and the J gene end by 10 bases; junction bases not matched to a gene: 5. The CDR3 sequence: CSAGQGWAYTF. The CDR3 coding sequence is TGCAGTGCTGGACAGGGGTGGGCCTACACCTTC.